Following are 9 T cell receptor beta chains from one sample sequenced in a study of response to subunit inactivated influenza vaccine. Via MiXCR, TCRdb re-called the RT-PCR reads, giving one row per CDR3 protein. Among 200,000 to 300,000 distinct CDR3 sequences, 12% were seen once, and the ten largest hold 7.5% to 10%. Sequenced here: non-naive T cells sorted from PBMCs, sampled 14 days before vaccination. The source is a man over 45 who received an inactivated influenza vaccine.

Only a few counts were recorded for this clonotype. V is TRBV7-9 and J is TRBJ2-5; TRBD2 agrees at 9 bases. J gave up 4 bases and V 5 bases, and 14 bases lay outside the gene matches. The germline gives CDR1 SEHNR, CDR2 FQNEAQ (reference sequence). This CDR3 has 17 amino acids. CDR3 bases: TGTGCCAGCAGCACCGGGGGGGGTAGCGGGAGAGGAGAGACCCAGTACTTC. Translation gives CASSTGGGSGRGETQYF.

This clonotype has just a few counts. The chain links TRBV20-1 to TRBJ2-5; 10 positions agree with TRBD2. Unmatched junction bases numbered 7, after V lost 6 bases and J lost 0 bases. The CDR3 length is 15 residues. CDR1 DFQATT and CDR2 SNEGSKA come from the germline V gene (reference sequence). CDR3 in DNA: TGCAGTGCGAGGCGCACTAGCGGGAACCAAGAGACCCAGTACTTC. This encodes CSARRTSGNQETQYF.

V is TRBV28 and J is TRBJ1-2; D might be TRBD1 (5 bases). Trimming took off 3 bases at V and 2 bases at J, with 16 bases between the two ends. This CDR3 has 16 amino acids. The germline V gene has CDR1 MDHEN and CDR2 SYDVKM. The CDR3 region is CASSFPSGRANYGYTF. The CDR3 DNA is TGTGCCAGCAGTTTCCCGAGCGGCAGGGCGAACTATGGCTACACCTTC.

The J gene is TRBJ1-3, the V gene TRBV2; no clear D gene. With 4 bases removed from V and 9 bases from J, the gap between germline ends came to 13 bases. This CDR3 has 13 amino acids. Germline CDR1 and CDR2: SNHLY and FYNNEI. CDR3 sequence: CASSGPQGGTIYF. The DNA for the CDR3 is TGTGCCAGCAGTGGGCCACAAGGCGGCACCATATATTTT.

In regard to this clonotype: This clone may be a read error of a much larger clone one base away. This chain joins TRBV24-1 and TRBJ2-1, with TRBD1 matching over 10 bases. With the DNA end fitting TRBJ2-7 better, the J assignment may be wrong. The CDR3 is 18 amino acids. The germline V gene has CDR1 KGHDR and CDR2 SFDVKD. The CDR3 is CATSDLALGQGLENEQYF. The CDR3 DNA reads as TGTGCCACCAGTGACCTTGCCCTGGGACAGGGGTTAGAGAATGAGCAGTACTTC.

This clonotype was recorded a few times. This chain uses TRBV11-2 with TRBJ2-3; 8 bases line up with TRBD2. With 1 base clipped from V and 2 bases from J, the junction kept 8 bases outside the gene matches. CDR1 and CDR2 from the germline V gene are SGHAT and FQNNGV. The CDR3 is made up of 17 amino acids. Written as DNA, the CDR3 is TGTGCCAGCAGCTTAGCTCCCGGGACTAGGGTCACAGATACGCAGTATTTT. It translates to CASSLAPGTRVTDTQYF. Full variable domain (rest looked up from reference TRBV11-2 and TRBJ2-3): EAGVAQSPRYKIIEKRQSVAFWCNPISGHATLYWYQQILGQGPKLLIQFQNNGVVDDSQLPKDRFSAERLKGVDSTLKIQPAKLEDSAVYLCASSLAPGTRVTDTQYFGPGTRLTVL.

V and J are TRBV12-3 or TRBV12-4 and TRBJ2-7, with a weak D call TRBD1 (5 bases). Trimming left V 7 bases short and J 3 bases short, with 10 bases between. The CDR3 extends over 12 amino acids. The CDR3 nucleotides read TGTGCCAGCAATGCAGACAGCTACGAGCAGTACTTC. Its translation: CASNADSYEQYF.

As concerns this clonotype: One end of the junction is discordant with germline, which a read error may explain. The V gene is TRBV7-8, the J gene TRBJ2-6; no definite D call. This CDR3 has 14 amino acids. In germline, CDR1 is SGHVS, CDR2 FQNEAQ. The CDR3 DNA follows: TGTGCCAGCAGCTTCTTCTCTGAGGCCAACGTCCTGACTTTC. It yields the protein CASSFFSEANVLTF.

The chain employs TRBV6-2 or TRBV6-3 and TRBJ2-3, with D tentatively TRBD1 (6 bases). This CDR3 is 13 amino acids long. Trimming took off 5 bases at V and 9 bases at J, with 15 bases between the two ends. Germline V lookup: CDR1 MNHEY, CDR2 SVGEGT. CDR3 in amino acids: CASSRTGTGTQYF. The CDR3 coding sequence is TGTGCCAGCAGTCGTACAGGGACCGGGACGCAGTATTTT.